The rows below give T cell receptor beta chains drawn from one sample of a study of regulatory and conventional T cells in RAG deficiency. Only in-frame clones appear in the TCRdb table, and some are missing; sequencing was by immunoSEQ multiplex PCR. The data contain about 46,000 clones, about nine tenths of them singletons. The same sample was also used in a study of regulatory T cells.

The sample taken for sequencing was CD4+ effector T cells sorted from blood. The origin of the receptors is a human donor in good health. CDR3s include the opening cysteine and the closing phenylalanine or tryptophan. The order of the fields is clone size, D gene, J gene, V gene, CDR3 length, CDR3 protein, CDR3 DNA. D genes are given only for firm matches. Clone size is stated in some rows and not others, as once, few, many or a class when expanded.

>-|-|TRBJ2-7|TRBV5-6|14
CASSLWYRTYEQYF
TGTGCCAGCAGCTTGTGGTACAGAACCTACGAGCAGTACTTC
>-|TRBD1|TRBJ1-5|TRBV7-9|15
CASSIADRGNQPQHF
TGTGCCAGCAGCATCGCGGACAGGGGAAATCAGCCCCAGCATTTT
>once|TRBD1|TRBJ2-5|TRBV7-9|15
CASSLGTGAVETQYF
TGTGCCAGCAGCTTAGGGACAGGGGCTGTCGAGACCCAGTACTTC
>-|-|TRBJ1-5|TRBV10-2|15
CATKRTQGNGQPQHF
TGCGCCACTAAACGAACACAGGGTAACGGTCAGCCCCAGCATTTT
>-|-|TRBJ1-1|TRBV19|14
CASFRGPPNTEAFF
TGTGCCAGTTTCAGGGGTCCCCCGAACACTGAAGCTTTCTTT
>-|-|TRBJ2-1|TRBV7-3|14
CASSPGTSVQEQFF
TGTGCCAGCAGTCCCGGGACCAGCGTTCAAGAGCAGTTCTTC
>-|-|TRBJ1-2|TRBV11-3|14
CASSLDGLSNGYTF
TGTGCCAGCAGCTTAGACGGGCTATCTAACGGCTACACCTTC
>-|TRBD1|TRBJ1-1|TRBV11-3|15
CASSSHGQGQGEAFF
TGTGCCAGCAGCTCCCACGGACAGGGGCAGGGTGAAGCTTTCTTT
>few|-|TRBJ1-5|TRBV6-1|13
CASSEVSNQPQHF
TGTGCCAGCAGTGAAGTAAGCAATCAGCCCCAGCATTTT
>few|-|TRBJ2-3|TRBV6-5|14
CASSVGGPQDTQYF
TGTGCCAGCAGTGTCGGGGGTCCCCAAGATACGCAGTATTTT
>-|-|TRBJ1-1|TRBV4-2|13
CASSQDWGKEAFF
TGTGCCAGCAGCCAAGATTGGGGGAAGGAAGCTTTCTTT
>-|TRBD1|TRBJ2-7|TRBV5-6|15
CASSLTGGDPYEQYF
TGTGCCAGCAGCCTGACAGGGGGCGATCCCTACGAGCAGTACTTC
>-|-|TRBJ2-7|TRBV9|13
CASSPPASYEQYF
TGTGCCAGCAGCCCCCCGGCTTCCTACGAGCAGTACTTC
>-|TRBD2|TRBJ2-2|TRBV9|16
CASSVRGGANTGELFF
TGTGCCAGCAGCGTCCGGGGGGGCGCGAACACCGGGGAGCTGTTTTTT
>-|TRBD1|TRBJ2-7|TRBV28|13
CASRRQGVVEQYF
TGTGCCAGCAGACGACAGGGGGTGGTCGAGCAGTACTTC
>-|-|TRBJ1-5|TRBV7-6|14
CASSLGPSNQPQHF
TGTGCCAGCAGCTTAGGACCTAGCAATCAGCCCCAGCATTTT
>-|TRBD1|TRBJ1-1|TRBV18|15
CASSRSGGPGTEAFF
TGTGCCAGCTCACGTTCAGGGGGCCCCGGCACTGAAGCTTTCTTT
>-|TRBD1|TRBJ2-7|TRBV11-2|14
CASSFRDRSYEQYF
TGTGCCAGCAGCTTCCGGGACAGGAGCTACGAGCAGTACTTC
>-|-|TRBJ2-5|TRBV14|13
CASGRVLQETQYF
TGTGCCAGCGGCCGGGTTTTACAAGAGACCCAGTACTTC
>-|TRBD1|TRBJ1-5|TRBV10-3|13
CAIGDRSNQPQHF
TGTGCCATCGGGGACAGGAGCAATCAGCCCCAGCATTTT
>-|-|TRBJ1-5|TRBV9|15
CASSPLGGGDQPQHF
TGTGCCAGCAGCCCGTTGGGAGGAGGGGATCAGCCCCAGCATTTT
>-|-|TRBJ2-1|TRBV25-1|12
CATTHLGQLQFF
TGTGCCACCACACACCTCGGACAGCTTCAGTTCTTC
>-|TRBD1|TRBJ2-5|TRBV29-1|15
CSASGRGRGRKTQYF
TGCAGCGCCTCGGGAAGGGGGCGCGGTAGAAAGACCCAGTACTTC
>-|-|TRBJ1-1|TRBV30|11
CAWSEGLWAFF
TGTGCCTGGAGTGAGGGACTGTGGGCTTTCTTT
>few|TRBD2|TRBJ2-5|TRBV19|13
CADSGGAAETQYF
TGTGCCGATAGCGGGGGGGCTGCAGAGACCCAGTACTTC
>-|TRBD1|TRBJ1-2|TRBV5-1|14
CASSLGQDTYGYTF
TGCGCCAGCAGCCTGGGACAGGACACCTATGGCTACACCTTC
>once|-|TRBJ1-3|TRBV7-2|14
CASSSQNSGNTIYF
TGTGCCAGCAGCTCTCAGAACTCTGGAAACACCATATATTTT
>-|TRBD2|TRBJ2-1|TRBV5-1|15
CASSLVLAAELEQFF
TGCGCCAGCAGCTTGGTTCTAGCGGCGGAATTGGAGCAGTTCTTC
>few|-|TRBJ2-7|TRBV19|14
CASSISGRRNEQYF
TGTGCCAGTAGTATATCGGGGCGGAGGAACGAGCAGTACTTC
>-|-|TRBJ2-7|TRBV13|14
CASSQDSTSYEQYF
TGTGCCAGCAGCCAGGACAGTACCTCCTACGAGCAGTACTTC
>-|TRBD2|TRBJ2-2|TRBV5-4|16
CASSLAGTRNTGELFF
TGTGCCAGCAGCTTGGCCGGGACTAGAAACACCGGGGAGCTGTTTTTT
>-|-|TRBJ2-7|TRBV29-1|12
CSVGPASGEQYF
TGCAGCGTTGGTCCGGCTTCGGGCGAGCAGTACTTC
>once|-|TRBJ1-5|TRBV7-9|17
CASSLGLGGNSNQPQHF
TGTGCCAGCAGCTTAGGGCTGGGAGGAAATAGCAATCAGCCCCAGCATTTT
>once|TRBD2|TRBJ2-4|TRBV19|15
CASGRGGGAKNIQYF
TGTGCCAGTGGGAGGGGCGGGGGAGCCAAAAACATTCAGTACTTC
>-|-|TRBJ2-7|TRBV9|13
CASSGSRDYEQYF
TGTGCCAGCAGCGGGTCCCGGGACTACGAGCAGTACTTC
>once|-|TRBJ1-2|TRBV7-2|16
CASSPPGWQGQYGYTF
TGTGCCAGCAGCCCCCCAGGGTGGCAGGGGCAATATGGCTACACCTTC
>-|-|TRBJ1-1|TRBV27|13
CASGIGRGAGAFF
TGTGCCAGCGGGATAGGTCGGGGGGCTGGCGCTTTCTTT
>-|-|TRBJ1-6|TRBV6-4|13
CASSGEANSPLHF
TGTGCCAGCAGTGGAGAAGCTAATTCACCCCTCCACTTT
>once|-|TRBJ1-1|TRBV6-1|15
CASSPGKTSNTEAFF
TGTGCCAGCAGCCCAGGGAAGACTTCGAACACTGAAGCTTTCTTT
>-|TRBD2|TRBJ2-3|TRBV7-2|16
CASSPLGAGSTDTQYF
TGTGCCAGCAGCCCCCTAGGAGCGGGGAGCACAGATACGCAGTATTTT
>-|TRBD2|TRBJ2-5|TRBV2|18
CASSERRVASGGAETQYF
TGTGCCAGCAGTGAAAGACGGGTGGCTAGCGGGGGGGCCGAGACCCAGTACTTC
>once|TRBD1|TRBJ2-7|TRBV18|14
CASSLGQGANEQYF
TGTGCCAGCTCACTAGGACAGGGGGCTAACGAGCAGTACTTC
>once|-|TRBJ1-2|TRBV5-6|15
CASSSAGRAVWGYTF
TGTGCCAGCAGCTCCGCCGGCAGGGCCGTGTGGGGCTACACCTTC
>few|TRBD1|TRBJ1-4|TRBV7-9|16
CASSLTGHATNEKLFF
TGTGCCAGCAGCTTGACAGGGCATGCAACTAATGAAAAACTGTTTTTT
>-|-|TRBJ2-7|TRBV5-4|16
CASSLDFQGSSYEQYF
TGTGCCAGCAGCTTGGATTTCCAGGGGAGCTCCTACGAGCAGTACTTC